This T cell receptor beta chain was found in a study of shared clonotypes between healthy human individuals. Study results and caveats: A small donor pool kept down the genetic and exposure-history diversity that was represented. Generation probabilities were higher for clonotypes shared across all four sorted-subset donors than for unshared ones.

V lost 3 bases and J lost 4, with 19 bases in between. Per germline, CDR1 SGDLS and CDR2 YYNGEE. The CDR3 has 16 residues. In regard to this clone: The antigen remains undetermined.

Per sorted-subset replicate PCR, input was approximately 0.2 ug DNA, representing about 29,000 T cell genomes. The repertoire was sequenced with immunoSEQ multiplex PCR; TCRdb's copy has only in-frame clones and lacks some. The top ten hold around 0.15% of the sample, which has roughly 2.5 million clones, just over 90% seen once. This clonotype originated in a man aged 18-30 years in good health. The specimen was naive CD4+ T cells sorted from blood. Subset in this sample: CD45RA+ positively selected. J is TRBJ2-5 and V is TRBV9; D possibly uses TRBD1 or TRBD2 (6 bases each). CDR3 sequence reads: CASSGGPSGGGETQYF. CDR3 sequence (DNA): TGTGCCAGCAGCGGTGGTCCGTCCGGAGGGGGAGAGACCCAGTACTTC. Complete variable domain (other parts from reference TRBV9 and TRBJ2-5): DSGVTQTPKHLITATGQRVTLRCSPRSGDLSVYWYQQSLDQGLQFLIQYYNGEERAKGNILERFSAQQFPDLHSELNLSSLELGDSALYFCASSGGPSGGGETQYFGPGTRLLVL.